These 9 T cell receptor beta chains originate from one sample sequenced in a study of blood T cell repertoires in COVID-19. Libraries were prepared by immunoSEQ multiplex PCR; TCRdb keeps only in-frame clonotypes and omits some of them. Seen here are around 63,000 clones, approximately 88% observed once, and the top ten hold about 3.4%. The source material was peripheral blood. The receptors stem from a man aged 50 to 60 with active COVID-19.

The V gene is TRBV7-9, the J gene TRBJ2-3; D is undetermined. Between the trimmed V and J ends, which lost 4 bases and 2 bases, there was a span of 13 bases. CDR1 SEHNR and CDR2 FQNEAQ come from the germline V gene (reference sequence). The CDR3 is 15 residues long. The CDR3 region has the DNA TGTGCCAGCAGCTCCCTGGGCAGGAACACAGATACGCAGTATTTT. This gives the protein CASSSLGRNTDTQYF.

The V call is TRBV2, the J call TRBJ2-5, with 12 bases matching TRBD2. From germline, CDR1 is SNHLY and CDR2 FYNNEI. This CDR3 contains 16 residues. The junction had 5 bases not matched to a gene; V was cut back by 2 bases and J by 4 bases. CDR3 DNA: TGTGCCAGCAGTGAATACGGGACTAGCGGGCGAGAGACCCAGTACTTC. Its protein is CASSEYGTSGRETQYF. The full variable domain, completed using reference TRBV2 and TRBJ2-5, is EPEVTQTPSHQVTQMGQEVILRCVPISNHLYFYWYRQILGQKVEFLVSFYNNEISEKSEIFDDQFSVERPDGSNFTLKIRSTKLEDSAMYFCASSEYGTSGRETQYFGPGTRLLVL.

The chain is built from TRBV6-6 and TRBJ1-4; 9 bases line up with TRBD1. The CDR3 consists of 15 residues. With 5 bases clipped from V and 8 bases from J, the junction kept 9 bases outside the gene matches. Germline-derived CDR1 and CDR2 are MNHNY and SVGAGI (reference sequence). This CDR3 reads CASSTSDRGREKLFF. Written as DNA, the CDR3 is TGTGCCAGCAGTACCTCGGACAGGGGCCGGGAAAAACTGTTTTTT.

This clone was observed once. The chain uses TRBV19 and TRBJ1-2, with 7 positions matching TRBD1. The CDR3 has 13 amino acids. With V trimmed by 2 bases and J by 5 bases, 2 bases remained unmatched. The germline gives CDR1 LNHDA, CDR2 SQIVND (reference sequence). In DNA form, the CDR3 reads TGTGCCAGTAGTATAACCAGGGGGTATGGCTACACCTTC. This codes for CASSITRGYGYTF.

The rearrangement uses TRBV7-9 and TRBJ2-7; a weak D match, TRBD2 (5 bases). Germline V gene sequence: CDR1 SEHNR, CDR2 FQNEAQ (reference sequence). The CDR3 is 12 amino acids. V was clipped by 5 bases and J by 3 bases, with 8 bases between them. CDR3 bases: TGTGCCAGCAGCGGAGGCGTCTACGAGCAGTACTTC. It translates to CASSGGVYEQYF.

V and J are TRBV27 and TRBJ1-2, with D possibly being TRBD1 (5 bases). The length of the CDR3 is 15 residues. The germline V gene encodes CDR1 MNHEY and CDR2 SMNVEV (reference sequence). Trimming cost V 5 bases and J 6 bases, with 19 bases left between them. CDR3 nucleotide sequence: TGTGCCAGCAGTCTCTCGGGGGGGGGTAATAATGGCTACACCTTC. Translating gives CASSLSGGGNNGYTF.

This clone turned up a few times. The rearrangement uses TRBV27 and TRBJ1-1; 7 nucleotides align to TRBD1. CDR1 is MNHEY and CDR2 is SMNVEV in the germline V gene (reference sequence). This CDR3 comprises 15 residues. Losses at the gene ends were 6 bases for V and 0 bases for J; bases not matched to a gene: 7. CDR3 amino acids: CASSRQGQMNTEAFF. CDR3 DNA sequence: TGTGCCAGCAGCCGCCAGGGACAGATGAACACTGAAGCTTTCTTT.

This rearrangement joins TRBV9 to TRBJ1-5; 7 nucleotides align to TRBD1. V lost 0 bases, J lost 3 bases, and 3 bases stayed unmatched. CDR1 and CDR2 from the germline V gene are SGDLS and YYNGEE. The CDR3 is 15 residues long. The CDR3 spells CASSVATGSNQPQHF. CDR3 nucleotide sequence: TGTGCCAGCAGCGTAGCGACAGGGTCCAATCAGCCCCAGCATTTT.

Here the CDR3 DNA reads TGCGCCAGCAGCTTGGCCGGGACAGGGAGGGAAAATAGCAATCAGCCCCAGCATTTT. This codes for CASSLAGTGRENSNQPQHF. The chain uses TRBV5-1 and TRBJ1-5, with TRBD1 identical over 9 bases. This CDR3 is 19 amino acids long. V dropped 0 bases and J dropped 0; count of bases not matched to a gene: 10. Germline assignment: CDR1 SGHRS and CDR2 YFSETQ.